This T cell receptor beta chain originates from a study of siplizumab effects on memory and regulatory T cells. Study-level results: Confirmation was lacking for the suppressive function of proliferating Tregs derived from siplizumab cultures. Memory cells that were CD4+ and unstimulated gave rise to alloreactive sequences, which siplizumab significantly reduced.

The CDR3 contains 15 residues. Germline V CDR1 and CDR2: SQVTM, ANQGSEA. With 6 bases clipped from V and 0 bases from J, the junction kept 6 bases outside the gene matches. The sample holds a few counts of this clone. The antigen is not known. Using immunoSEQ multiplex PCR, the repertoire was profiled, and TCRdb retains in-frame clones only, with some absent. The sample contains about 50,000 clones, roughly 90% of which appear only once. The sequence was collected from a human donor in good health. The sample consisted of naive CD8+ T cells sorted from blood. The gene calls are TRBV29-1 and TRBJ2-1; the match to TRBD1 covers 9 bases. CDR3: CSVGTGRSSYNEQFF. The CDR3 DNA sequence: TGCAGCGTGGGGACAGGGCGAAGCTCCTACAATGAGCAGTTCTTC.